This TCR beta chain comes out of a study of shared clonotypes between healthy human individuals. Study-level findings and limits: The expectation was that sequencing depth would affect clonotype sharing among donors. Blood was the sole source, and tissue repertoires probably differ.

Sequenced by immunoSEQ multiplex PCR; TCRdb stores in-frame clones only, minus some. The sample includes 2 million to 2.5 million clones, 92% of them seen just once. On this clone itself: The antigen is unknown.

A split of CD4+ cells into CD45RA+ naive and CD45RA-negative memory subsets was performed. Unmatched junction bases numbered 10, after V lost 10 bases and J lost 4 bases. Germline V gene sequence: CDR1 MNHNY, CDR2 SVGAGI (reference sequence). CDR3 size: 14 residues. The V gene is TRBV6-6, the J gene TRBJ1-3; 7 nucleotides agree with TRBD1. Input material: naive CD4+ T cells from PBMCs. Specified subset: CD45RA+ positively selected. This clonotype was sampled from a man between 18 and 35 years old in good health. Some clones in this sample may be carry-over from other donors' samples. This CDR3 is CATLFRGEGNTIYF. CDR3 DNA sequence: TGTGCCACCTTATTCAGGGGGGAAGGAAACACCATATATTTT.